One and the same sample provided the 19 T cell receptor beta chains below, sequenced in a study of shared clonotypes between healthy human individuals. This table comes from immunoSEQ multiplex PCR, and its TCRdb copy is limited to in-frame clones, with some not included. The sample has around 320,000 clones; roughly 87% are singletons. Sequencing used memory CD8+ T cells sorted from blood. Subset in this sample: CD45RO+ cells pooled with CCR7-negative TemRA cells. These TCRs come from a man aged 18 to 29 in good health.

The chain couples TRBV10-3 to TRBJ1-2; D unresolved. Trimming removed 7 bases from V and 5 bases from J, with 14 bases in between. The CDR3 covers 13 residues. Germline V gives CDR1 ENHRY, CDR2 SYGVKD. For the CDR3, the DNA is TGTGCCATCAAAGACATCGGTGGTTATGGCTACACCTTC. Amino acids: CAIKDIGGYGYTF.

V and J are TRBV19 and TRBJ2-7; D assignment may be TRBD1 or TRBD2 (5 bases each). This CDR3 spans 15 amino acids. Germline V gives CDR1 LNHDA, CDR2 SQIVND (reference sequence). Between the trimmed V and J ends, which lost 3 bases and 1 base, there was a span of 13 bases. CDR3: CASSMLQGESYEQYF. DNA for the CDR3: TGTGCCAGTAGTATGCTTCAGGGAGAATCCTACGAGCAGTACTTC.

The V gene is TRBV25-1, the J gene TRBJ2-3, with D hard to call. V shed 1 base and J shed 6 bases, with 5 bases lying between them. Germline V gene lookup returns CDR1 MGHDK and CDR2 SYGVNS. CDR3 size: 12 residues. Here the CDR3 reads CASSESLDTQYF. The CDR3, as DNA: TGTGCCAGCAGTGAATCCCTGGATACGCAGTATTTT.

CDR3: CASSPLGENTGELFF. The CDR3 DNA reads as TGTGCCAGCAGTCCCCTTGGGGAGAACACCGGGGAGCTGTTTTTT. The V gene is TRBV28, the J gene TRBJ2-2, with no clear D. Trimming cost V 5 bases and J 1 base, with 11 bases left between them. CDR1 MDHEN and CDR2 SYDVKM come from the germline V gene. This CDR3 comprises 15 residues.

The rearrangement uses TRBV27 and TRBJ2-7; D might be TRBD2 (5 bases). The CDR3 is 14 amino acids. Germline V lookup: CDR1 MNHEY, CDR2 SMNVEV (reference sequence). The ends were cut back, 4 bases at V and 3 bases at J, with 13 bases in the middle. CDR3 loop: CASSWREGDYEQYF. CDR3 DNA: TGTGCCAGCAGTTGGCGTGAGGGTGACTACGAGCAGTACTTC.

The V and J genes are TRBV4-1 and TRBJ1-1; 11 bases agree with TRBD1. The CDR3 has 16 amino acids. The germline CDR1 and CDR2 sequences are MGHRA and YSYEKL. V was pared by 0 bases and J by 6 bases, with 6 bases of the junction left unmatched. CDR3: CASSQDHLGQGAEAFF. CDR3 nucleotides: TGCGCCAGCAGCCAAGATCATCTGGGACAGGGGGCTGAAGCTTTCTTT.

The CDR3 region is CASSLLRAVQETQYF. DNA for the CDR3: TGTGCCAGCAGCTTACTCAGGGCCGTCCAAGAGACCCAGTACTTC. The genes are TRBV6-5 and TRBJ2-5, with D perhaps matching TRBD1 (5 bases). Trimming took 6 bases from V and 1 from J, leaving 15 bases between them. The CDR3 spans 15 residues. Germline V gene lookup returns CDR1 MNHEY and CDR2 SVGAGI.

V is TRBV5-5 and J is TRBJ2-7; TRBD1 matches at 9 bases. CDR3 length: 15 amino acids. Germline assignment: CDR1 SGHKS and CDR2 YYEKEE (reference sequence). V shed 4 bases, J shed 3 bases, and the junction held 8 bases outside the gene matches. CDR3 sequence reads: CASSPGQGSGYEQYF. CDR3 sequence (DNA): TGTGCCAGCAGCCCTGGACAGGGGAGTGGCTACGAGCAGTACTTC. The entire variable domain, with the rest obtained from reference TRBV5-5 and TRBJ2-7, is as follows: DAGVTQSPTHLIKTRGQQVTLRCSPISGHKSVSWYQQVLGQGPQFIFQYYEKEERGRGNFPDRFSARQFPNYSSELNVNALLLGDSALYLCASSPGQGSGYEQYFGPGTRLTVT.

CDR3: CASSYNPAGTDTQYF. CDR3 nucleotide sequence: TGTGCCAGCAGTTACAACCCTGCGGGCACAGATACGCAGTATTTT. The chain has TRBV6-5 and TRBJ2-3, with D uncertain. Germline CDR1 reads MNHEY; CDR2 reads SVGAGI. The V end was cut by 2 bases, the J end by 1 base, with 10 bases between. CDR3 size: 15 residues.

The chain employs TRBV27 and TRBJ2-2; D is unresolved. The CDR3 loop spans 15 amino acids. V lost 6 bases to trimming and J lost 5 bases, with 16 bases between them. Germline V lookup: CDR1 MNHEY, CDR2 SMNVEV (reference sequence). The CDR3: CASSPIPLGTGELFF. Here the CDR3 DNA reads TGTGCCAGCAGCCCCATCCCCTTGGGGACCGGGGAGCTGTTTTTT.

This chain uses TRBV29-1 with TRBJ2-1; D gene ambiguous. There are 11 residues in the CDR3. V was pared by 5 bases and J by 3 bases, with 5 bases between. The germline V gene encodes CDR1 SQVTM and CDR2 ANQGSEA. The CDR3 spells CSVQSYNEQFF. The CDR3 nucleotides read TGCAGCGTTCAAAGCTACAATGAGCAGTTCTTC.

The J gene is TRBJ1-1, the V gene TRBV2, with no clear D. V dropped 3 bases and J dropped 6 bases, with 20 bases sitting between them. The germline gives CDR1 SNHLY, CDR2 FYNNEI. The CDR3 covers 16 residues. The CDR3 reads CASSDSAQDGRPEAFF. The CDR3 bases are TGTGCCAGCAGTGATTCGGCGCAAGACGGGCGCCCTGAAGCTTTCTTT.

The gene calls are TRBV27 and TRBJ1-5, with D tentatively TRBD1 (5 bases). Trimming cost V 5 bases and J 0 bases, with 20 bases left between them. CDR3 length equals 18 residues. Germline V lookup: CDR1 MNHEY, CDR2 SMNVEV (reference sequence). The CDR3 sequence: CASSQRGGPYDSNQPQHF. Here the CDR3 DNA reads TGTGCCAGCAGTCAGAGGGGAGGCCCCTATGATAGCAATCAGCCCCAGCATTTT.

The chain joins TRBV2 to TRBJ2-5; TRBD1 is a possible D gene (5 bases). This CDR3 comprises 15 residues. CDR1 is SNHLY and CDR2 is FYNNEI in the germline V gene. V lost 2 bases and J 4 bases, leaving 14 bases between the germline ends. The CDR3 here is CASSERVSQGETQYF. The CDR3 DNA reads as TGTGCCAGCAGTGAAAGAGTCAGCCAGGGAGAGACCCAGTACTTC. Full variable domain (missing parts from reference TRBV2 and TRBJ2-5): EPEVTQTPSHQVTQMGQEVILRCVPISNHLYFYWYRQILGQKVEFLVSFYNNEISEKSEIFDDQFSVERPDGSNFTLKIRSTKLEDSAMYFCASSERVSQGETQYFGPGTRLLVL.

The gene calls are TRBV30 and TRBJ2-7, with 7 bases fitting TRBD2. Germline CDR1 GTSNPN, CDR2 SVGIG (reference sequence). CDR3 length equals 11 residues. V shed 5 bases and J 3 bases; nucleotides not matched to a gene: 1. The CDR3 nucleotides are TGTGCCTGGGGGGAGGGCTACGAGCAGTACTTC. The encoded protein is CAWGEGYEQYF.

With respect to this clone: The same CDR3 can be traced to other DNA sequences in this sample. This chain links TRBV5-6 with TRBJ2-2; the D is unclear. The CDR3 has 14 residues. Per the germline V gene, CDR1 is SGHDT and CDR2 is YYEEEE. Trimming stripped 0 bases from V and 0 bases from J, with 3 bases between. CDR3: CASSLGPNTGELFF. CDR3 coding DNA: TGTGCCAGCAGCTTGGGACCGAACACCGGGGAGCTGTTTTTT.

The rearrangement links TRBV27 to TRBJ2-3; D gene unclear. Germline V gene sequence: CDR1 MNHEY, CDR2 SMNVEV (reference sequence). The ends were cut back, 2 bases at V and 5 bases at J, with 5 bases in the middle. The CDR3 is made up of 12 amino acids. The CDR3 protein is CASSLPQDTQYF. The CDR3 DNA follows: TGTGCCAGCAGTTTACCCCAAGATACGCAGTATTTT.

CDR3 sequence reads: CASSSLASGGADTQYF. CDR3 coding DNA: TGTGCCAGCAGTTCCTTAGCTAGCGGGGGGGCAGATACGCAGTATTTT. The chain couples TRBV27 to TRBJ2-3; 12 bases match TRBD2. J lost 4 bases, V lost 4 bases, and 6 bases had no gene match. The CDR3 sequence is 16 residues long. The V gene's germline CDR1 is MNHEY and CDR2 SMNVEV (reference sequence).

The CDR3 spells CASSEAIWGTSGANEQFF. CDR3 nucleotide sequence: TGTGCCAGCAGTGAAGCGATTTGGGGGACTAGCGGTGCCAATGAGCAGTTCTTC. This chain links TRBV6-1 with TRBJ2-1, with 11 bases that match TRBD2. Per germline, CDR1 MNHNS and CDR2 SASEGT. The CDR3 has 18 residues. V was pared by 0 bases and J by 6 bases, with 10 bases of the junction left unmatched.